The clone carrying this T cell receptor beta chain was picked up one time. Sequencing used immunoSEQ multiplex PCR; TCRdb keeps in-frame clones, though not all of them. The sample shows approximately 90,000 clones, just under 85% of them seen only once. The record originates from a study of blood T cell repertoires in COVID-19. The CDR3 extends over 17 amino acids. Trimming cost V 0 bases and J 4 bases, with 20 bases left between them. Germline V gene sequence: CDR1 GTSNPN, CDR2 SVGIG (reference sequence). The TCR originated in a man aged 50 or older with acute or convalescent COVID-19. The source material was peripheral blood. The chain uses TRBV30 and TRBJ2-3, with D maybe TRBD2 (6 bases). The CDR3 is CAWSVRWDLGTADTQYF. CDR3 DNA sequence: TGTGCCTGGAGTGTACGTTGGGACTTGGGGACTGCAGATACGCAGTATTTT.